Listed here are 22 T cell receptor beta chains from one sample, sequenced in a study of identical twins. TCRdb processed the 5' RACE reads anew with MiXCR; each CDR3 protein has one entry. This table has roughly 1,500,000 distinct CDR3 sequences, less than 40% appearing once. The sequencing input was cord blood. The receptors were gathered from a newborn girl in good health.

In its sample, this clonotype was seen many times. V usage is TRBV28 and J usage is TRBJ1-4; 7 bases fit TRBD1. Germline V gene data show CDR1 as MDHEN and CDR2 as SYDVKM. The CDR3 consists of 15 residues. Unmatched junction bases numbered 4, after V lost 6 bases and J lost 0 bases. The CDR3 spells CASRAGGATNEKLFF. For the CDR3, the DNA is TGTGCCAGCAGGGCAGGGGGGGCAACTAATGAAAAACTGTTTTTT.

The V and J genes are TRBV20-1 and TRBJ2-1, with 12 bases matching TRBD2. There are 15 residues in the CDR3. V shed 0 bases, J shed 6 bases, and the junction held 3 bases outside the gene matches. Germline values: CDR1 DFQATT, CDR2 SNEGSKA (reference sequence). This chain's CDR3 is CSARDPTSGGNEQFF. CDR3 DNA sequence: TGCAGTGCTAGAGATCCGACTAGCGGGGGCAATGAGCAGTTCTTC.

As concerns this clonotype: This sequence may be a read error, since a much larger clone differs from it by one base. Here the CDR3 DNA reads TGTGCCGCCACTTCAGAACAGGGAAGTCGGTATGGCTACACCTTC. This codes for CAATSEQGSRYGYTF. The chain is built from TRBV10-3 and TRBJ1-2; a weak D match, TRBD1 (6 bases). Germline V gene sequence: CDR1 ENHRY, CDR2 SYGVKD. CDR3 length: 15 residues. Trimming cost V 11 bases and J 5 bases, with 24 bases left between them.

This clonotype was seen more than once but under ten times. The rearrangement links TRBV6-1 to TRBJ1-1; unclear D gene. CDR1 and CDR2 from the germline V gene are MNHNS and SASEGT. CDR3 length equals 14 residues. Trimming shortened V by 11 bases and J by 1 base, and 17 bases separated the two germline ends. DNA of the CDR3: TGTGCCGCCCGCAAAGGTACAGCGAACACTGAAGCTTTCTTT. Protein product: CAARKGTANTEAFF.

V and J are TRBV4-2 and TRBJ2-7; a possible D gene is TRBD2 (5 bases). V was shortened by 0 bases and J by 2 bases, with 11 bases between the two germline ends. This CDR3 comprises 15 residues. Germline values: CDR1 LGHNA, CDR2 YNFKEQ. The CDR3 region is CASSQESSVPYEQYF. CDR3 bases: TGTGCCAGCAGCCAAGAGAGTAGCGTCCCCTACGAGCAGTACTTC.

The genes are TRBV6-2 or TRBV6-3 and TRBJ2-6; 7 bases fit TRBD2. Trimming took 2 bases from V and 5 from J; bases not matched to a gene: 6. The CDR3 covers 16 residues. Germline CDR1 MNHEY, CDR2 SVGEGT. As DNA, the CDR3 is TGTGCCAGCAGTTACCCGGCGGGGGACTGGGCCAACGTCCTGACTTTC. This translates into CASSYPAGDWANVLTF.

This CDR3 reads CASSERSTKNIQYF. DNA for the CDR3: TGTGCCAGCAGTGAAAGGTCTACCAAAAACATTCAGTACTTC. The rearrangement joins TRBV2 to TRBJ2-4; D not resolved. Germline CDR1 and CDR2: SNHLY and FYNNEI. V gave up 2 bases and J gave up 2 bases, with 7 bases separating them. CDR3 size: 14 residues. Complete variable domain (other parts from reference TRBV2 and TRBJ2-4): EPEVTQTPSHQVTQMGQEVILRCVPISNHLYFYWYRQILGQKVEFLVSFYNNEISEKSEIFDDQFSVERPDGSNFTLKIRSTKLEDSAMYFCASSERSTKNIQYFGAGTRLSVL.

This sequence joins TRBV7-2 and TRBJ2-2; possibly TRBD2 for D (5 bases). The V gene lost 5 bases and the J gene lost 4 bases, with 11 bases spanning the gap. The CDR3 is made up of 14 amino acids. The germline CDR1 and CDR2 sequences are SGHTA and FQGNSA. CDR3 amino acids: CASSPRTLTGELFF. In nucleotides, the CDR3 is TGTGCCAGCAGCCCGCGGACTCTCACCGGGGAGCTGTTTTTT.

This clonotype was seen a few times. The chain employs TRBV11-2 and TRBJ2-3, with TRBD2 identical over 15 bases. Per the germline V gene, CDR1 is SGHAT and CDR2 is FQNNGV. Trimming removed 5 bases from V and 5 bases from J; junction bases left unmatched: 11. This CDR3 contains 18 residues. DNA for the CDR3: TGTGCCAGCAGCCCCTGGGGACTAGCGGGGGGTTTAGGAGATACGCAGTATTTT. This encodes CASSPWGLAGGLGDTQYF.

Turning to this clonotype: At one end the junction does not follow the germline gene, possibly because of a read error. The chain recombines TRBV29-1 with TRBJ2-1, with D unclear. The CDR3 sequence is 11 residues long. In germline, CDR1 is SQVTM, CDR2 ANQGSEA. The CDR3 region has the DNA TGCAGCGTCGACTCCCACAATGAGCAGTTCTTC. Translating gives CSVDSHNEQFF.

This clonotype was observed a handful of times. The chain combines TRBV3-1 with TRBJ2-3; D perhaps matches TRBD2 (5 bases). The CDR3 contains 15 residues. Trimming left V 4 bases short and J 3 bases short, with 14 bases between. Germline values: CDR1 LGHDT, CDR2 YNNKEL (reference sequence). The CDR3 sequence is CASSRMGSQTDTQYF. The CDR3 nucleotides read TGTGCCAGCAGCCGTATGGGGAGCCAGACAGATACGCAGTATTTT.

The gene calls are TRBV6-1 and TRBJ2-3, with 11 positions matching TRBD2. The CDR3 runs 14 residues. Germline CDR1 and CDR2: MNHNS and SASEGT. Trimming removed 10 bases from V and 2 bases from J; junction bases left unmatched: 5. The CDR3 bases are TGTGCCACCACACTAGCGGGGGCCACAGATACGCAGTATTTT. Its protein product is CATTLAGATDTQYF.

The chain joins TRBV7-9 to TRBJ2-7; TRBD1 agrees at 9 bases. This CDR3 is built from 15 residues. With V trimmed by 5 bases and J by 4 bases, 9 bases remained unmatched. Per germline, CDR1 SEHNR and CDR2 FQNEAQ (reference sequence). CDR3 region: CASSTRGQGLYEQYF. CDR3 nucleotides: TGTGCCAGCAGCACGCGGGGACAGGGATTATACGAGCAGTACTTC.

The sample holds a few counts of this clonotype. V and J are TRBV4-1 and TRBJ2-3, with D hard to call. This CDR3 spans 17 amino acids. Germline V gene lookup returns CDR1 MGHRA and CDR2 YSYEKL. The ends were cut back, 4 bases at V and 4 bases at J, with 21 bases in the middle. In DNA form, the CDR3 reads TGCGCCAGCAGCCGCAGGACCTTCGCCACATGGGCAGATACGCAGTATTTT. Translation gives CASSRRTFATWADTQYF.

This chain uses TRBV2 with TRBJ2-7; D is ambiguous. V lost 1 base, J lost 0 bases, and 13 bases lay in between. The CDR3 extends over 16 amino acids. CDR1 and CDR2 from the germline V gene are SNHLY and FYNNEI. Written as DNA, the CDR3 is TGTGCCAGCAGTGAAGATCAAGGATGGGACTCCTACGAGCAGTACTTC. Encoded protein: CASSEDQGWDSYEQYF.

Of note for this clonotype: A read error may be the cause here, since a much bigger clone is one base away. The chain employs TRBV10-3 and TRBJ1-4; weak D call: TRBD1 (5 bases). The V and J ends lost 3 bases and 7 bases respectively, with 6 bases between them. CDR1 ENHRY and CDR2 SYGVKD come from the germline V gene. The CDR3 spans 12 residues. The CDR3 reads CAISDRVEKLFF. CDR3 bases: TGTGCCATCAGTGACAGGGTTGAAAAACTGTTTTTT.

This chain links TRBV11-2 with TRBJ2-5; TRBD2 might be the D (5 bases). Germline assignment: CDR1 SGHAT and CDR2 FQNNGV. The CDR3 has 17 amino acids. V lost 0 bases and J 5 bases, leaving 19 bases between the germline ends. CDR3 sequence (DNA): TGTGCCAGCAGCTTAGATCCCCCACGGGGTCGCGAGGAGACCCAGTACTTC. It encodes CASSLDPPRGREETQYF.

The V gene is TRBV10-3, the J gene TRBJ2-7, with 10 bases aligning to TRBD2. The CDR3 totals 14 residues. CDR1 and CDR2 (germline): ENHRY, SYGVKD. The V segment lost 2 bases and the J segment 7 bases; nucleotides outside the gene matches: 5. The DNA of the CDR3 is TGTGCCATCAGTGAGACTAGCGGGGACAATGAGCAGTACTTC. Translated, it gives CAISETSGDNEQYF.

As for this clonotype: Germline and junction disagree at one end, which may indicate a read error. The chain combines TRBV20-1 with TRBJ2-1, with 7 bases lining up with TRBD2. CDR1 is DFQATT, CDR2 SNEGSKA, per germline (reference sequence). The CDR3 contains 15 residues. The CDR3 region is CSASTGTKSYNEQSF. The DNA for the CDR3 is TGCAGTGCCTCTACCGGGACTAAGTCCTACAATGAGCAGTCCTTC.

The chain combines TRBV12-3 or TRBV12-4 with TRBJ1-1, with D perhaps matching TRBD1 (5 bases). The CDR3 is 16 amino acids. Trimming took 5 bases from V and 1 from J, leaving 17 bases between them. For the CDR3, the DNA is TGTGCCAGCAGTCCGCGTTACAGGAGGCAGAACACTGAAGCTTTCTTT. Residues: CASSPRYRRQNTEAFF.

There are many counts of this clonotype. The chain combines TRBV7-2 with TRBJ2-1; perhaps TRBD2 as D (6 bases). Deletions cut 6 bases from V and 0 bases from J, with 15 bases between. The CDR3 spans 16 residues. Per the germline V gene, CDR1 is SGHTA and CDR2 is FQGNSA. CDR3 nucleotide sequence: TGTGCCAGCAGTTCTCTCGGGGGTAGCTCCTACAATGAGCAGTTCTTC. This translates into CASSSLGGSSYNEQFF.

The gene calls are TRBV2 and TRBJ2-1; D may be TRBD2 (7 bases). Germline assignment: CDR1 SNHLY and CDR2 FYNNEI. The CDR3 length is 19 residues. Trimming cost V 1 base and J 6 bases, with 25 bases left between them. The CDR3 spells CASSEGREGGPPSPNEQFF. CDR3 coding DNA: TGTGCCAGCAGTGAAGGAAGAGAGGGGGGGCCTCCCTCTCCCAATGAGCAGTTCTTC.